Shown below are 31 T cell receptor beta chains from a single sample sequenced in a study of blood T cell repertoires in COVID-19. TCRdb's table, derived via immunoSEQ multiplex PCR, lists solely in-frame clones and lacks some. The sample carries more than 110,000 clones, 87% recorded once. Sequenced: peripheral blood. The receptors come from a middle-aged woman with acute or convalescent COVID-19.

V gene TRBV7-9 combines with J gene TRBJ1-4; TRBD1 might be the D (6 bases). The germline V and J ends were trimmed by 1 base and 3 bases, with 15 bases remaining between them. The CDR3 length is 17 residues. Germline V CDR1 and CDR2: SEHNR, FQNEAQ (reference sequence). The CDR3 protein is CASSLVQGGASNEKLFF. The DNA of the CDR3 is TGTGCCAGCAGCTTAGTTCAAGGGGGGGCGTCTAATGAAAAACTGTTTTTT.

The rearrangement links TRBV30 to TRBJ1-2; 9 bases fit TRBD1. Looked up from germline, CDR1 is GTSNPN and CDR2 is SVGIG (reference sequence). The CDR3 runs 12 residues. V lost 7 bases and J lost 5; bases outside the gene matches: 5. CDR3 amino acids: CALTGGGYGYTF. DNA of the CDR3: TGTGCCTTGACAGGGGGTGGGTATGGCTACACCTTC. The full variable domain, rest sourced from reference TRBV30 and TRBJ1-2, is SQTIHQWPATLVQPVGSPLSLECTVEGTSNPNLYWYRQAAGRGLQLLFYSVGIGQISSEVPQNLSASRPQDRQFILSSKKLLLSDSGFYLCALTGGGYGYTFGSGTRLTVV.

CDR3 DNA: TGTGCCAGCAGCCCACTAGCGGGGGGCGGGGAGACCCAGTACTTC. It is translated as CASSPLAGGGETQYF. The V call is TRBV14, the J call TRBJ2-5; 12 bases line up with TRBD2. V lost 4 bases to trimming and J lost 5 bases; unmatched junction nucleotides: 5. Germline assignment: CDR1 SGHDN and CDR2 FVKESK. This CDR3 comprises 15 residues. Drawing the rest from reference TRBV14 and TRBJ2-5, the complete variable domain is EAGVTQFPSHSVIEKGQTVTLRCDPISGHDNLYWYRRVMGKEIKFLLHFVKESKQDESGMPNNRFLAERTGGTYSTLKVQPAELEDSGVYFCASSPLAGGGETQYFGPGTRLLVL.

The CDR3 DNA is TGTGCCAGCGAACCGGGACAGGGTTACGAGCAGTACTTC. Translation: CASEPGQGYEQYF. The chain carries TRBV28 and TRBJ2-7; 9 nucleotides line up with TRBD1. Germline CDR1 reads MDHEN; CDR2 reads SYDVKM. The CDR3 runs to 13 residues. V shed 8 bases and J 4 bases; nucleotides not matched to a gene: 6.

This clone showed up just once. The J gene is TRBJ1-1, the V gene TRBV19; possibly TRBD1 for D (6 bases). V lost 6 bases, J lost 0 bases, and 14 bases lay in between. CDR3 size: 15 residues. Germline V lookup: CDR1 LNHDA, CDR2 SQIVND (reference sequence). CDR3 region: CASRGRQVLNTEAFF. The CDR3 DNA reads as TGTGCCAGTAGGGGGAGACAGGTTCTGAACACTGAAGCTTTCTTT.

This clone showed up just once. This chain uses TRBV18 with TRBJ1-1; TRBD1 agrees at 7 bases. Trimming removed 4 bases from V and 8 bases from J; junction bases left unmatched: 4. Germline assignment: CDR1 KGHSH and CDR2 LQKENI. The CDR3 contains 12 residues. In DNA, the CDR3 is TGTGCCAGCTCACGAAAGGGACAGGAAGCTTTCTTT. It codes for CASSRKGQEAFF.

The chain is built from TRBV9 and TRBJ2-5; TRBD1 agrees at 7 bases. Germline values: CDR1 SGDLS, CDR2 YYNGEE. The CDR3 loop spans 13 amino acids. Trimming cost V 3 bases and J 1 base; bases outside gene matches: 0. For the CDR3, the DNA is TGTGCCAGCAGCGGACAGGGCCAAGAGACCCAGTACTTC. Amino acids: CASSGQGQETQYF.

The chain has TRBV5-1 and TRBJ1-4; D gene uncertain. This CDR3 is 15 amino acids long. With 0 bases removed from V and 7 bases from J, the gap between germline ends came to 13 bases. Germline V lookup: CDR1 SGHRS, CDR2 YFSETQ. CDR3 in amino acids: CASSLESPVGEKLFF. The DNA for the CDR3 is TGCGCCAGCAGCTTGGAAAGCCCCGTCGGTGAAAAACTGTTTTTT.

This CDR3 reads CASSFRAGERSGELFF. As DNA, the CDR3 is TGTGCCAGCAGCTTTAGGGCGGGTGAAAGGTCCGGGGAGCTGTTTTTT. This chain joins TRBV7-3 and TRBJ2-2, with a weak D call TRBD2 (5 bases). This CDR3 spans 16 amino acids. The ends were cut back, 3 bases at V and 6 bases at J, with 17 bases in the middle. Germline V gene data show CDR1 as SGHTA and CDR2 as FQGTGA. The full variable domain, in which reference TRBV7-3 and TRBJ2-2 provide the parts outside the CDR3, is GAGVSQTPSNKVTEKGKYVELRCDPISGHTALYWYRQSLGQGPEFLIYFQGTGAADDSGLPNDRFFAVRPEGSVSTLKIQRTERGDSAVYLCASSFRAGERSGELFFGEGSRLTVL.

DNA for the CDR3: TGTGCCAGCAGCTTAGAAGGGGCGGGGGAGCAGTACTTC. Translating gives CASSLEGAGEQYF. This rearrangement joins TRBV7-9 to TRBJ2-7; TRBD2 might be the D (6 bases). This CDR3 has 13 residues. The germline V gene encodes CDR1 SEHNR and CDR2 FQNEAQ (reference sequence). The V gene lost 1 base and the J gene lost 7 bases, with 11 bases spanning the gap.

The rearrangement links TRBV2 to TRBJ2-2, with a possible D match to TRBD1 (5 bases). V was cut by 3 bases and J by 4 bases, with 15 bases left in between. Germline V CDR1 and CDR2: SNHLY, FYNNEI. This CDR3 is 16 amino acids long. The CDR3 bases are TGTGCCAGCAGTGACCCTAGGGGAATGGTCACCGGGGAGCTGTTTTTT. This translates into CASSDPRGMVTGELFF.

This chain joins TRBV7-9 and TRBJ2-7, with D hard to call. This CDR3 has 11 amino acids. The germline CDR1 and CDR2 sequences are SEHNR and FQNEAQ (reference sequence). V gave up 5 bases and J gave up 3 bases, with 5 bases separating them. As DNA, the CDR3 is TGTGCCAGCAGCACCTACTACGAGCAGTACTTC. This codes for CASSTYYEQYF.

The chain couples TRBV12-3 or TRBV12-4 to TRBJ1-1, with 8 bases matching TRBD1. The J segment lost 7 bases and the V segment lost 9 bases, leaving 7 bases of the junction unmatched. This CDR3 spans 12 amino acids. The CDR3 bases are TGTGCCAGTCAGGGGGCCCCACTTGAAGCTTTCTTT. The encoded protein is CASQGAPLEAFF.

The sample holds a few counts of this clone. The chain uses TRBV30 and TRBJ1-6; TRBD1 aligns across 7 bases. The V segment lost 5 bases and the J segment 8 bases; nucleotides outside the gene matches: 9. Germline CDR1 reads GTSNPN; CDR2 reads SVGIG (reference sequence). The CDR3 length is 14 residues. The chain's CDR3 is CAWGSGTVDSPLHF. CDR3 nucleotides: TGTGCCTGGGGTTCCGGGACAGTGGATTCACCCCTCCACTTT.

This clone was observed a few times. V gene TRBV2 combines with J gene TRBJ2-1; 13 bases align to TRBD2. The ends lost 6 bases at V and 8 bases at J; junction bases unmatched: 4. Germline V CDR1 and CDR2: SNHLY, FYNNEI. The CDR3 is 14 residues long. CDR3 nucleotides: TGTGCCAGCAGCGGACTAGCGGGGGTCGATGAGCAGTTCTTC. Amino acid sequence: CASSGLAGVDEQFF.

V and J are TRBV15 and TRBJ1-4; 9 positions match TRBD1. CDR1 is LNHNV and CDR2 is YYDKDF in the germline V gene (reference sequence). J lost 5 bases, V lost 4 bases, and 2 bases had no gene match. This CDR3 contains 14 residues. This CDR3 is CATSIGQGNEKLFF. In DNA, the CDR3 is TGTGCCACCAGCATCGGACAGGGGAATGAAAAACTGTTTTTT.

The V gene is TRBV5-1, the J gene TRBJ1-1; perhaps TRBD1 as D (5 bases). Germline V gene data show CDR1 as SGHRS and CDR2 as YFSETQ. The V end was cut by 2 bases, the J end by 7 bases, with 12 bases between. The CDR3 is made up of 13 amino acids. CDR3 nucleotide sequence: TGCGCCAGCAGCTTACACATCGGGGGTGAAGCTTTCTTT. Translating gives CASSLHIGGEAFF.

The V gene is TRBV6-5, the J gene TRBJ2-2; a weak D match, TRBD1 (5 bases). The V gene lost 4 bases and the J gene lost 6 bases, with 12 bases spanning the gap. This CDR3 is 14 amino acids long. Germline CDR1 and CDR2: MNHEY and SVGAGI. The CDR3 region is CASSSTTGAGELFF. In DNA, the CDR3 is TGTGCCAGCAGTTCCACAACAGGAGCCGGGGAGCTGTTTTTT.

This clone was picked up a small number of times. V usage is TRBV6-6 and J usage is TRBJ1-2; 10 bases fit TRBD1. With V trimmed by 4 bases and J by 8 bases, 7 bases remained unmatched. This CDR3 spans 14 amino acids. In germline, CDR1 is MNHNY, CDR2 SVGAGI (reference sequence). CDR3 protein: CASSFTTGGEGYTF. In DNA form, the CDR3 reads TGTGCCAGCAGTTTTACGACAGGGGGCGAGGGCTACACCTTC.

The chain recombines TRBV4-1 with TRBJ2-7; a possible D gene is TRBD1 (6 bases). Between the trimmed V and J ends, which lost 1 base and 2 bases, there was a span of 15 bases. The CDR3 covers 16 residues. Looked up from germline, CDR1 is MGHRA and CDR2 is YSYEKL. Written as DNA, the CDR3 is TGCGCCAGCAGCCAAGGATTACAGGGTACGACCTACGAGCAGTACTTC. Encoded protein: CASSQGLQGTTYEQYF.

V gene TRBV6-2 or TRBV6-3 combines with J gene TRBJ1-5; D unresolved. This CDR3 contains 14 residues. V was cut by 4 bases and J by 3 bases, with 10 bases left in between. Germline-derived CDR1 and CDR2 are MNHEY and SVGEGT. The CDR3 DNA reads TGTGCCAGCAGTTCTTCAGTTGACAATCAGCCCCAGCATTTT. Residues: CASSSSVDNQPQHF.

The rearrangement uses TRBV28 and TRBJ1-2; D gene ambiguous. The CDR3 is 13 residues long. Trimming removed 10 bases at V and 1 base at J, with 13 bases between. Germline CDR1 MDHEN, CDR2 SYDVKM. CDR3 sequence: CATLTGLNYGYTF. In DNA form, the CDR3 reads TGTGCCACCCTCACTGGACTTAACTATGGCTACACCTTC.

This clone has only one observation. The V call is TRBV12-3 or TRBV12-4, the J call TRBJ2-1; 10 bases are shared with TRBD2. This CDR3 is built from 12 residues. J lost 10 bases, V lost 3 bases, and 0 bases had no gene match. This CDR3 reads CASSLTSGEQFF. CDR3 DNA sequence: TGTGCCAGCAGTTTGACTAGCGGGGAGCAGTTCTTC.

The chain uses TRBV12-3 or TRBV12-4 and TRBJ2-7; D remains ambiguous. Trimming stripped 2 bases from V and 0 bases from J, with 5 bases between. The CDR3 length is 13 residues. The DNA of the CDR3 is TGTGCCAGCAGTTTAAGCTTCTCCTACGAGCAGTACTTC. It translates to CASSLSFSYEQYF.

The chain is built from TRBV4-1 and TRBJ1-4, with D perhaps TRBD1 (5 bases). Trimming cost V 2 bases and J 3 bases, with 19 bases left between them. The CDR3 extends over 18 amino acids. Germline lookup yields CDR1 MGHRA and CDR2 YSYEKL. The CDR3 protein is CASSQPLRGGDANEKLFF. Here the CDR3 DNA reads TGCGCCAGCAGCCAACCCTTGCGGGGGGGGGACGCTAATGAAAAACTGTTTTTT.

This rearrangement joins TRBV11-2 to TRBJ2-2; 11 bases are shared with TRBD1. Germline CDR1 reads SGHAT; CDR2 reads FQNNGV. This CDR3 region has 16 residues. J gave up 6 bases and V 5 bases, and 8 bases lay outside the gene matches. In DNA, the CDR3 is TGTGCCAGCAGCATAGGTTGGACAGGGGGCTCCGGGGAGCTGTTTTTT. Translated: CASSIGWTGGSGELFF.

This rearrangement joins TRBV15 to TRBJ2-1; D unclear. Germline V gene data show CDR1 as LNHNV and CDR2 as YYDKDF (reference sequence). The length of the CDR3 is 13 residues. Trimming pared 7 bases from V and 0 bases from J, leaving 7 bases between. In DNA, the CDR3 is TGTGCCACCAAGGAGAGCTCCTACAATGAGCAGTTCTTC. Residues: CATKESSYNEQFF.

This clone has only a few counts. This chain uses TRBV4-3 with TRBJ2-7, with 11 bases fitting TRBD2. CDR1 and CDR2 (germline): LGHNA, YSLEER. The CDR3 runs to 15 residues. After removal of 1 base from V and 2 bases from J, the junction contained 1 base not matched to a gene. The CDR3 is CASSQVTSGTYEQYF. CDR3 nucleotides: TGCGCCAGCAGCCAAGTGACTAGCGGGACCTACGAGCAGTACTTC.

The chain carries TRBV9 and TRBJ2-5, with D possibly TRBD2 on 6 matching bases. Trimming left V 3 bases short and J 7 bases short, with 10 bases between. Per germline, CDR1 SGDLS and CDR2 YYNGEE. The CDR3 loop spans 12 amino acids. CDR3 nucleotide sequence: TGTGCCAGCAGCGGGAGGGTTGGGACCCAGTACTTC. This sequence encodes CASSGRVGTQYF.

The genes are TRBV5-1 and TRBJ1-1; no clear D. The CDR3 totals 14 residues. Germline lookup yields CDR1 SGHRS and CDR2 YFSETQ. Between the trimmed V and J ends, which lost 4 bases and 4 bases, there was a span of 14 bases. This CDR3 is CASSGEAWATEAFF. CDR3 nucleotides: TGCGCCAGCAGCGGGGAGGCCTGGGCCACTGAAGCTTTCTTT.

V gene TRBV5-6 combines with J gene TRBJ2-3, with 7 nucleotides matching TRBD2. The CDR3 contains 16 residues. With 4 bases clipped from V and 0 bases from J, the junction kept 8 bases outside the gene matches. CDR1 and CDR2 (germline): SGHDT, YYEEEE. In nucleotides, the CDR3 is TGTGCCAGCAGCCCCTCCCAGCGGGGAAGCACAGATACGCAGTATTTT. Residues: CASSPSQRGSTDTQYF.